This T cell receptor (beta chain) derives from a study of OX40 agonist ivuxolimab in advanced cancers. Profiling relied on immunoSEQ multiplex PCR, and the TCRdb table lists in-frame clones only, not all of them. The data show 55,000 to 70,000 clones, with 87% seen just once and 1.3% held by the top ten. The sequences come from CD4+ or CD8+ T cells sorted from blood, collected in a trial of the OX40 agonist ivuxolimab. The receptor comes from an adult with an advanced solid tumor such as melanoma, head and neck, liver or kidney cancer.

The CDR3 loop reads CTSSQDANEQFF. The DNA for the CDR3 is TGCACCAGCAGCCAAGACGCAAATGAGCAGTTCTTC. The rearrangement links TRBV1 to TRBJ2-1. TRBV1 is a known pseudogene. The CDR3 has 12 residues.